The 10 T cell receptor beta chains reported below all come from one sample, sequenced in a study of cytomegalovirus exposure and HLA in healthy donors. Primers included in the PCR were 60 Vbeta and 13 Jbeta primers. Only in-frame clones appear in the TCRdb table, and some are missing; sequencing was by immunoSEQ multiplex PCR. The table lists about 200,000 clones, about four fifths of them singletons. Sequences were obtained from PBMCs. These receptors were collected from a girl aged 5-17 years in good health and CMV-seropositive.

For the CDR3, the DNA is TGCGCCAGCAGCTCCGTGGCGGGGGGGCCTCGCGAGCAGTACTTC. This codes for CASSSVAGGPREQYF. V and J are TRBV5-1 and TRBJ2-7; 9 nucleotides align to TRBD2. Unmatched junction bases numbered 10, after V lost 3 bases and J lost 6 bases. This CDR3 region has 15 residues. Germline assignment: CDR1 SGHRS and CDR2 YFSETQ.

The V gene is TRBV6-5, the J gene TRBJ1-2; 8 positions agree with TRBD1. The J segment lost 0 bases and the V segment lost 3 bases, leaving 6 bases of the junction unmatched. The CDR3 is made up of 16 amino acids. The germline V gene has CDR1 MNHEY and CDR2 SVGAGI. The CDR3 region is CASSYDRGWTNYGYTF. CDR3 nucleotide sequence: TGTGCCAGCAGTTATGACAGGGGTTGGACTAACTATGGCTACACCTTC.

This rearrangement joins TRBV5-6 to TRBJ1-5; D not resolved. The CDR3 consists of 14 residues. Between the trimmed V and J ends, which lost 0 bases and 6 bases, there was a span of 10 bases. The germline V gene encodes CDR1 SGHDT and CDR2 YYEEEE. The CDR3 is CASSLVGEGQPQHF. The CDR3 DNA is TGTGCCAGCAGCTTGGTTGGCGAGGGTCAGCCCCAGCATTTT.

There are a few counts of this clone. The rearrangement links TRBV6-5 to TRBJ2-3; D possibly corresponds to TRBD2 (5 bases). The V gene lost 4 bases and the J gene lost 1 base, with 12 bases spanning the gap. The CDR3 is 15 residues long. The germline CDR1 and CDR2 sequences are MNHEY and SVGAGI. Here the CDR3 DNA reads TGTGCCAGCAGTTCGTCCCCGCGGGGCACAGATACGCAGTATTTT. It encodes CASSSSPRGTDTQYF.

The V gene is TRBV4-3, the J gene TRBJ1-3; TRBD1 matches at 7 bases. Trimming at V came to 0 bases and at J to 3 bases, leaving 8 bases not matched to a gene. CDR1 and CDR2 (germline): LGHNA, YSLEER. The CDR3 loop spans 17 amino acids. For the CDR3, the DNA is TGCGCCAGCAGCCAAGATAGGGGGACAGCCAGTGGAAACACCATATATTTT. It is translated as CASSQDRGTASGNTIYF.

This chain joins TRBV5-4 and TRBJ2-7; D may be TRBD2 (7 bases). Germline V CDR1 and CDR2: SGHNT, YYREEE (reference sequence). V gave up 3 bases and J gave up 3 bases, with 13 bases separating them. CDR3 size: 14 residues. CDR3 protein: CASSYSGGGYEQYF. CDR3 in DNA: TGTGCCAGCAGCTATTCGGGGGGCGGCTACGAGCAGTACTTC. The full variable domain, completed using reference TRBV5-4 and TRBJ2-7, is ETGVTQSPTHLIKTRGQQVTLRCSSQSGHNTVSWYQQALGQGPQFIFQYYREEENGRGNFPPRFSGLQFPNYSSELNVNALELDDSALYLCASSYSGGGYEQYFGPGTRLTVT.

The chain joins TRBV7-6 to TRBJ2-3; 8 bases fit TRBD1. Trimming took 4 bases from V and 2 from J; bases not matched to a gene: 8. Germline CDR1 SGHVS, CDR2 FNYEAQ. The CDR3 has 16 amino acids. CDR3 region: CASSSMTGALTDTQYF. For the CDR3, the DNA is TGTGCCAGCAGCTCGATGACAGGGGCCCTCACAGATACGCAGTATTTT. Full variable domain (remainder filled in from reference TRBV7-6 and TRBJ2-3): GAGVSQSPRYKVTKRGQDVALRCDPISGHVSLYWYRQALGQGPEFLTYFNYEAQQDKSGLPNDRFSAERPEGSISTLTIQRTEQRDSAMYRCASSSMTGALTDTQYFGPGTRLTVL.

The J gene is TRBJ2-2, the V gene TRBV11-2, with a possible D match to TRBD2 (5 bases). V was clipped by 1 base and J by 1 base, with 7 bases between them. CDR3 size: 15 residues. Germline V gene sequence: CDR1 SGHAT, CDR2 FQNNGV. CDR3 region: CASSLGRVNTGELFF. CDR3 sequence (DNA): TGTGCCAGCAGCTTAGGGCGGGTGAACACCGGGGAGCTGTTTTTT.

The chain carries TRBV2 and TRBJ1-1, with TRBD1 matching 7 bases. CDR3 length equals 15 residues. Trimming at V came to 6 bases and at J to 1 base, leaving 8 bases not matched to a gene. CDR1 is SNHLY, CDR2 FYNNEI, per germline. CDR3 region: CASSQTQGTNTEAFF. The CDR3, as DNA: TGTGCCAGCAGCCAAACACAGGGGACGAACACTGAAGCTTTCTTT. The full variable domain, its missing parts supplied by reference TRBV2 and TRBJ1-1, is EPEVTQTPSHQVTQMGQEVILRCVPISNHLYFYWYRQILGQKVEFLVSFYNNEISEKSEIFDDQFSVERPDGSNFTLKIRSTKLEDSAMYFCASSQTQGTNTEAFFGQGTRLTVV.

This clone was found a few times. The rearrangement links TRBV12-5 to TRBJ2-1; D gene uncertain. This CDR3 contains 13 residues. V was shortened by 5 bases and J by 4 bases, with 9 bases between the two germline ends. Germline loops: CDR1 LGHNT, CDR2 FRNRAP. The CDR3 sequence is CASGPYSYNEQFF. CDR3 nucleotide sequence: TGTGCTAGTGGTCCCTACAGTTACAATGAGCAGTTCTTC.